This TCR beta chain was captured in a study of tumor-infiltrating lymphocytes in primary liver carcinoma. Study as a whole: Each participant had primary liver carcinoma, and surgical resection was the treatment. Sequenced samples came back with roughly 3.5 to 7.5 million productive TCRbeta reads, and the counts looked alike across tissue types.

Study-level results: Tumor region pairs showed greater overlap than either tumor-adjacent or tumor-blood pairs did.

Alongside blood RNA obtained from unsorted whole blood, germline DNA was also extracted. TCR beta cDNA was prepared out of 450 to 500 ng total RNA by means of a constant-region primer. Amplification in three nested multiplex PCR rounds with slightly modified ARM-PCR gave rise to TCR beta libraries. PCR rounds one and two used TRBV1-TRBV30 forward primers with a C-beta reverse primer for 10 cycles each. TCRdb fed the multiplex PCR reads into MiXCR, producing one record per CDR3 protein. Of approximately 330,000 distinct CDR3 sequences listed, around three fifths are singletons. Germline CDR1 and CDR2: SQVTM and ANQGSEA. The CDR3 totals 17 residues. Trimming stripped 7 bases from V and 0 bases from J, with 21 bases between. Turning to this clonotype: Its target is unknown. Possible read error: a much larger clone is one base away.

The sequenced sample consisted of peripheral blood. This receptor was identified in a man aged 35 to 55 with primary liver carcinoma and hepatitis B virus infection. This chain joins TRBV29-1 and TRBJ2-2, with D hard to call. The CDR3 here is CSALHLQGPTNTGELFF. The CDR3 DNA reads TGCAGCGCCCTTCACTTACAAGGACCCACGAACACCGGGGAGCTGTTTTTT.